What follows are 10 T cell receptor beta chains derived from one specimen sequenced in a study of immune reconstitution after stem cell transplant in scleroderma. TCRdb ran MiXCR on the RT-PCR reads and lists one entry per CDR3 protein. This sample has about 2,300 distinct CDR3 sequences, with around 6% found just once. Sampling was done before or after autologous hematopoietic stem cell transplantation (not recorded which). These receptors were obtained from a female donor with systemic sclerosis.

This clonotype counts as medium-sized. The chain combines TRBV20-1 with TRBJ1-5; 7 positions agree with TRBD1. V shed 0 bases, J shed 10 bases, and the junction held 9 bases outside the gene matches. This CDR3 comprises 14 residues. Germline assignment: CDR1 DFQATT and CDR2 SNEGSKA (reference sequence). The DNA of the CDR3 is TGCAGTGCTAGAGACAACCTACGACAGGGACCCCAGCATTTT. It is translated as CSARDNLRQGPQHF.

This clonotype qualifies as medium-sized. The genes are TRBV11-3 and TRBJ1-1, with D unresolved. CDR3 length: 18 residues. V was pared by 1 base and J by 0 bases, with 18 bases between. Germline lookup yields CDR1 SGHNT and CDR2 YENEEA. This CDR3 reads CASSLGSGGRVVNTEAFF. The CDR3 DNA sequence: TGTGCCAGCAGCTTAGGCTCGGGTGGTAGGGTGGTGAACACTGAAGCTTTCTTT. The full variable domain, completed using reference TRBV11-3 and TRBJ1-1, is EAGVVQSPRYKIIEKKQPVAFWCNPISGHNTLYWYLQNLGQGPELLIRYENEEAVDDSQLPKDRFSAERLKGVDSTLKIQPAELGDSAVYLCASSLGSGGRVVNTEAFFGQGTRLTVV.

Here the CDR3 DNA reads TGTGCCATCAGTGAGAGGCAGGAAGGACAACCCCTCCACTTT. It specifies CAISERQEGQPLHF. V and J are TRBV10-3 and TRBJ1-6; TRBD1 might be the D (5 bases). CDR3 length equals 14 residues. Trimming pared 2 bases from V and 12 bases from J, leaving 14 bases between. Per germline, CDR1 ENHRY and CDR2 SYGVKD.

This clonotype was counted only a few times. The chain carries TRBV18 and TRBJ2-7, with 7 bases identical to TRBD1. This CDR3 comprises 13 residues. CDR1 is KGHSH, CDR2 LQKENI, per germline. Trimming cost V 6 bases and J 4 bases; bases outside gene matches: 6. The CDR3 protein is CASSPGQEYEQYF. DNA of the CDR3: TGTGCCAGCTCCCCCGGACAGGAGTACGAGCAGTACTTC.

This clonotype is classed as medium-sized (0.01 to 0.1%). CDR3 DNA sequence: TGTGCCAGCAGTTACTCGAGACAGGGAAAGACTGAAGCTTTCTTT. Translation gives CASSYSRQGKTEAFF. The J gene is TRBJ1-1, the V gene TRBV6-5; the match to TRBD1 covers 7 bases. Germline V gene sequence: CDR1 MNHEY, CDR2 SVGAGI. V dropped 0 bases and J dropped 5; count of bases not matched to a gene: 6. The CDR3 has 15 residues.

This clonotype is categorized as hyperexpanded. This rearrangement joins TRBV10-2 to TRBJ2-5; 7 bases line up with TRBD1. This CDR3 is built from 13 residues. V shed 4 bases, J shed 2 bases, and the junction held 1 base outside the gene matches. Germline V gives CDR1 WSHSY, CDR2 SAAADI. DNA of the CDR3: TGCGCCAGCAGTGTGGACAGGCAAGAGACCCAGTACTTC. Its protein is CASSVDRQETQYF.

V usage is TRBV7-6 and J usage is TRBJ1-5; no clear D. V was cut by 1 base and J by 4 bases, with 5 bases left in between. The germline gives CDR1 SGHVS, CDR2 FNYEAQ. This CDR3 is built from 13 residues. The CDR3 region is CASSLGPNQPQHF. The CDR3 DNA sequence: TGTGCCAGCAGCTTAGGCCCTAATCAGCCCCAGCATTTT.

This clonotype rates as medium-sized. This rearrangement joins TRBV7-6 to TRBJ2-1; a weak D match, TRBD1 (5 bases). Germline V CDR1 and CDR2: SGHVS, FNYEAQ. The germline V and J ends were trimmed by 5 bases and 5 bases, with 13 bases remaining between them. The CDR3 is 14 residues long. This chain's CDR3 is CASSKRGSHNEQFF. CDR3 nucleotides: TGTGCCAGCAGCAAAAGGGGCAGCCACAATGAGCAGTTCTTC. The whole variable domain, remainder taken from reference TRBV7-6 and TRBJ2-1, is GAGVSQSPRYKVTKRGQDVALRCDPISGHVSLYWYRQALGQGPEFLTYFNYEAQQDKSGLPNDRFSAERPEGSISTLTIQRTEQRDSAMYRCASSKRGSHNEQFFGPGTRLTVL.

This clonotype is labeled as medium-sized. The chain links TRBV7-3 to TRBJ2-7; the D is unclear. The CDR3 extends over 14 amino acids. CDR1 SGHTA and CDR2 FQGTGA come from the germline V gene. V dropped 2 bases and J dropped 8 bases, with 16 bases sitting between them. CDR3: CASSLGDTSSKQYF. The CDR3 DNA is TGTGCCAGCAGCTTAGGTGATACTTCGAGTAAGCAGTACTTC. The variable domain in full, completed from reference TRBV7-3 and TRBJ2-7, reads GAGVSQTPSNKVTEKGKYVELRCDPISGHTALYWYRQSLGQGPEFLIYFQGTGAADDSGLPNDRFFAVRPEGSVSTLKIQRTERGDSAVYLCASSLGDTSSKQYFGPGTRLTVT.

By share of the sample, this clonotype is medium-sized (0.01 to 0.1%). This chain links TRBV6-2 or TRBV6-3 with TRBJ1-1; D gene unclear. Germline assignment: CDR1 MNHEY and CDR2 SVGEGT. Trimming removed 5 bases at V and 7 bases at J, with 11 bases between. The CDR3 runs 12 residues. The DNA for the CDR3 is TGTGCCAGCAGTCCCGGATTGGGTGAAGCTTTCTTT. Protein product: CASSPGLGEAFF.